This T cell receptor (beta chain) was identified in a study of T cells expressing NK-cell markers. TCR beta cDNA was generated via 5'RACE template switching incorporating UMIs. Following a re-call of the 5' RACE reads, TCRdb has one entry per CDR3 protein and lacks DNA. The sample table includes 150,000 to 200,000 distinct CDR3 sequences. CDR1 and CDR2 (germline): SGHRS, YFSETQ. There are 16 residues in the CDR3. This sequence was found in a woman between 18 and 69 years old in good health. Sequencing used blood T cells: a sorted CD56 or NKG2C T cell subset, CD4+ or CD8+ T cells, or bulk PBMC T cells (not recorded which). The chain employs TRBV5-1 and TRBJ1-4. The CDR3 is CASSPGSFTTNEKLFF.